The rows below give T cell receptor beta chains drawn from one sample of a study of blood T cells in healthy people across ages. TCRdb passed the 5' RACE reads through MiXCR, listing each CDR3 protein once. Counted here are fewer than 2,000,000 distinct CDR3 sequences, approximately 39% occurring once; the ten biggest clones make up 23%. Input material: blood. Source of these receptors: a human donor in good health. Each CDR3 is given with its conserved first and last residue. Each record gives: J gene, CDR3 length, clone size, V gene, CDR3 protein. For some rows the clone size is stated as once, few or many, or as a class when expanded; others skip it.

TRBJ2-3,14,NA,TRBV27,CASTYWGNTDTQYF
TRBJ1-5,15,few,TRBV12-3/TRBV12-4,CASRGQGAQGRPQHF
TRBJ2-7,14,NA,TRBV7-6,CASSPRQGRYEQYF
TRBJ2-1,14,NA,TRBV6-2/TRBV6-3,CASRYAAGGDEQFF
TRBJ2-1,15,NA,TRBV28,CASTRSGLAYNEQFF
TRBJ1-4,12,NA,TRBV29-1,CSVGHTNEKLFF
TRBJ2-7,15,NA,TRBV7-2,CASSLRSTGSHEQYF
TRBJ2-5,18,NA,TRBV24-1,CATSARVGVFGSKETQYF
TRBJ1-5,16,NA,TRBV7-2,CASSSQGQIENQPQHF
TRBJ1-1,14,NA,TRBV6-2/TRBV6-3,CASSPGQPTTEAFF
TRBJ1-2,13,few,TRBV18,CASQPSGFKGYTF
TRBJ1-4,13,NA,TRBV29-1,CSVEVDSLEKLFF
TRBJ1-5,14,NA,TRBV24-1,CATSGDYSNQPQHF
TRBJ1-6,15,few,TRBV7-6,CASSPRGGLNSPLHF
TRBJ2-3,17,few,TRBV15,CATSRRRTTGSTDTQYF
TRBJ2-3,17,NA,TRBV5-1,CASSLVTGTANTDTQYF